This T cell receptor (beta chain) was sequenced during a study of T-cell reconstitution after alpha-beta-depleted transplantation in children. TCRbeta library preparation incorporated unique molecular identifiers. In TCRdb, the PCR reads were re-called with MiXCR into one record per CDR3 protein. The repertoire includes a few hundred thousand distinct CDR3 sequences, 15% to 20% of them detected once, and approximately 3% sits in the top ten. V dropped 6 bases and J dropped 3; count of bases not matched to a gene: 4. CDR3 length: 13 residues. In germline, CDR1 is SQVTM, CDR2 ANQGSEA. Sequencing used PBMCs from the stem cell graft donor, obtained from the stem cell graft. This chain links TRBV29-1 with TRBJ2-1, with TRBD1 identical over 8 bases. The sequence was obtained from a human donor who donated a stem cell graft to a child with acute lymphoblastic leukemia. In nucleotides, the CDR3 is TGCAGCGTCCAGGGGGCGAACTACAATGAGCAGTTCTTC. This sequence encodes CSVQGANYNEQFF.